Listed here is a single TCR beta chain. This sample was taken from a study of cytomegalovirus exposure and HLA in healthy donors. Germline CDR1 and CDR2: SGHVS and FNYEAQ. The ends lost 5 bases at V and 1 base at J; junction bases unmatched: 3. CDR3 length equals 16 residues. Amplification used 60 Vbeta primers and 13 Jbeta primers. Study processing details: A follow-up analysis tallied tens of millions of unique TCR beta chains, roughly 11 million shared. TCRdb keeps only in-frame clones here, not all; method: immunoSEQ multiplex PCR. The V and J calls and clone size were taken over from that table, and D and trimming were inferred from the DNA. The top ten hold under 1.5% of the sample, which has under 130,000 clones, roughly 79% seen once.

The J gene is TRBJ2-2, the V gene TRBV7-6, with TRBD2 matching over 11 bases. This TCR was recovered from a man aged 35 to 55 in good health and CMV-seronegative. Input material: PBMCs. The DNA of the CDR3 is TGTGCCAGCAGCCGGGGGACTAGCGGGAACACCGGGGAGCTGTTTTTT. Protein product: CASSRGTSGNTGELFF.